The clone carrying this T cell receptor beta chain was seen only a few times. The record originates from a study of patients and donors after allogeneic stem cell transplantation. Germline assignment: CDR1 LGHDT and CDR2 YNNKEL (reference sequence). Trimming pared 0 bases from V and 3 bases from J, leaving 12 bases between. The CDR3 consists of 15 residues. TCRdb reprocessed the RT-PCR reads with MiXCR, giving one entry per CDR3 protein. The data contain 390,000 or so distinct CDR3 sequences, roughly 17% of them singletons. This receptor was obtained from a human donor who was either an allogeneic HSCT recipient or a stem cell or donor lymphocyte infusion donor (not recorded which). It is not recorded whose cells these are; they may come from a transplant donor. The rearrangement joins TRBV3-1 to TRBJ2-7; D possibly corresponds to TRBD2 (7 bases). Material: blood, either unsorted or a sorted T cell fraction (not recorded which). CDR3 sequence reads: CASSQDPGGHYEQYF. The CDR3 nucleotides read TGTGCCAGCAGCCAAGATCCGGGGGGCCACTACGAGCAGTACTTC.